A single sample is the source of the 18 T cell receptor beta chains below, sequenced in a study of shared clonotypes between healthy human individuals. The repertoire was sequenced with immunoSEQ multiplex PCR; TCRdb's copy has only in-frame clones and lacks some. The data hold about 1.1 million clones, with roughly 80% observed a single time. The material sequenced was memory CD4+ T cells from PBMCs. Subset here: CD45RA-negative fraction. The receptor source for this set is a man between 18 and 29 years old in good health. Some clones in this sample may be carry-over from other donors' samples.

The rearrangement uses TRBV29-1 and TRBJ2-5; D possibly corresponds to TRBD2 (6 bases). TRBJ2-7 explains the end of the DNA better; the J call may be wrong. The CDR3 length is 13 residues. Germline assignment: CDR1 SQVTM and CDR2 ANQGSEA. The CDR3 is CSVEGGTSYEQYF. The CDR3, as DNA: TGCAGCGTTGAGGGGGGAACCTCCTACGAGCAGTACTTC.

This clone was detected only a few times. The V and J genes are TRBV28 and TRBJ2-2; D is ambiguous. CDR1 is MDHEN, CDR2 SYDVKM, per germline. Trimming took 6 bases from V and 4 from J, leaving 9 bases between them. This CDR3 has 13 amino acids. The CDR3 DNA sequence: TGTGCCAGCAGCGTGTCGGGCACCGGGGAGCTGTTTTTT. Protein product: CASSVSGTGELFF. Full variable domain (missing parts from reference TRBV28 and TRBJ2-2): DVKVTQSSRYLVKRTGEKVFLECVQDMDHENMFWYRQDPGLGLRLIYFSYDVKMKEKGDIPEGYSVSREKKERFSLILESASTNQTSMYLCASSVSGTGELFFGEGSRLTVL.

This clone was seen a few times. This chain connects TRBV6-6 to TRBJ2-3, with unresolved D. CDR1 and CDR2 from the germline V gene are MNHNY and SVGAGI (reference sequence). The CDR3 is 13 residues long. V lost 6 bases, J lost 4 bases, and 11 bases lay in between. In DNA form, the CDR3 reads TGTGCCAGCAGGAAGGTGTCAGCAGATACGCAGTATTTT. This sequence encodes CASRKVSADTQYF.

This clone was counted a single time. The V call is TRBV2, the J call TRBJ2-7; the D gene is possibly TRBD2 (6 bases). The CDR3 loop spans 16 amino acids. V was clipped by 6 bases and J by 3 bases, with 21 bases between them. The germline V gene encodes CDR1 SNHLY and CDR2 FYNNEI. CDR3 DNA: TGTGCCAGCAGCGGAGGGAGAGGAGACCGGGGCTACGAGCAGTACTTC. It yields the protein CASSGGRGDRGYEQYF. The complete variable domain, with remaining parts taken from reference TRBV2 and TRBJ2-7, reads EPEVTQTPSHQVTQMGQEVILRCVPISNHLYFYWYRQILGQKVEFLVSFYNNEISEKSEIFDDQFSVERPDGSNFTLKIRSTKLEDSAMYFCASSGGRGDRGYEQYFGPGTRLTVT.

This clone was detected a few times. The chain links TRBV14 to TRBJ1-2; TRBD1 matches at 9 bases. The ends lost 3 bases at V and 8 bases at J; junction bases unmatched: 7. The CDR3 runs to 14 residues. The germline gives CDR1 SGHDN, CDR2 FVKESK. CDR3 nucleotides: TGTGCCAGCAGCCACATGGGACAGGGAAGCGGCTACACCTTC. Translating gives CASSHMGQGSGYTF.

This sequence joins TRBV28 and TRBJ2-2; 12 bases agree with TRBD2. CDR1 is MDHEN and CDR2 is SYDVKM in the germline V gene. The CDR3 covers 15 residues. V was pared by 3 bases and J by 8 bases, with 4 bases of the junction left unmatched. CDR3 nucleotides: TGTGCCAGCAGTTTGATTGGACTAGCGGGAGGGGAGCTGTTTTTT. Amino acid sequence: CASSLIGLAGGELFF. Full variable domain (remainder filled in from reference TRBV28 and TRBJ2-2): DVKVTQSSRYLVKRTGEKVFLECVQDMDHENMFWYRQDPGLGLRLIYFSYDVKMKEKGDIPEGYSVSREKKERFSLILESASTNQTSMYLCASSLIGLAGGELFFGEGSRLTVL.

The chain joins TRBV4-1 to TRBJ2-4; 8 bases are shared with TRBD1. V was clipped by 3 bases and J by 4 bases; unmatched bases: 5. Germline CDR1 MGHRA, CDR2 YSYEKL. This CDR3 has 15 residues. The CDR3 region is CASSQSGTGKNIQYF. The DNA of the CDR3 is TGCGCCAGCAGCCAGTCCGGGACAGGTAAAAACATTCAGTACTTC.

The V call is TRBV5-1, the J call TRBJ2-7; 8 bases fit TRBD2. J was trimmed by 5 bases and V by 0 bases; bases with no gene match: 7. Germline CDR1 SGHRS, CDR2 YFSETQ. The CDR3 length is 15 residues. The CDR3 DNA sequence: TGCGCCAGCAGCTTGGATCCAGCGGGAGTGAACGAGCAGTACTTC. It translates to CASSLDPAGVNEQYF.

Concerning this clone itself: A much larger clone differs by one base, so this may be a read error. The gene calls are TRBV6-1 and TRBJ2-3; 11 nucleotides agree with TRBD1. Germline-derived CDR1 and CDR2 are MNHNS and SASEGT. V trimming: 4 bases; J trimming: 4 bases; junction bases outside the gene matches: 1. The CDR3 sequence is 14 residues long. In DNA form, the CDR3 reads TGTGCCAGCAGTGGGACAGGGGGCCCAGATACGCAGTATTTT. This codes for CASSGTGGPDTQYF.

The J gene is TRBJ1-3, the V gene TRBV7-9; possible D gene TRBD1, 6 bases. The CDR3 is made up of 17 amino acids. V dropped 7 bases and J dropped 0 bases, with 19 bases sitting between them. Germline assignment: CDR1 SEHNR and CDR2 FQNEAQ (reference sequence). DNA of the CDR3: TGTGCCAGCACCCTACTTAGGGGGGGGCACTCTGGAAACACCATATATTTT. Translating gives CASTLLRGGHSGNTIYF.

The rearrangement links TRBV7-9 to TRBJ1-1; no reliable D call. From germline, CDR1 is SEHNR and CDR2 FQNEAQ (reference sequence). This CDR3 region has 15 residues. V gave up 5 bases and J gave up 4 bases, with 17 bases separating them. The CDR3 sequence is CASSPETLWGTEAFF. CDR3 DNA: TGTGCCAGCAGCCCAGAGACCTTATGGGGCACTGAAGCTTTCTTT. The whole variable domain, remainder taken from reference TRBV7-9 and TRBJ1-1, is DTGVSQNPRHKITKRGQNVTFRCDPISEHNRLYWYRQTLGQGPEFLTYFQNEAQLEKSRLLSDRFSAERPKGSFSTLEIQRTEQGDSAMYLCASSPETLWGTEAFFGQGTRLTVV.

The chain carries TRBV10-3 and TRBJ1-2, with a possible D match to TRBD1 (5 bases). Germline CDR1 ENHRY, CDR2 SYGVKD. Trimming took off 4 bases at V and 10 bases at J, with 13 bases between the two ends. CDR3 length equals 12 residues. CDR3 sequence: CAISAPEGLYTF. DNA of the CDR3: TGTGCCATCAGTGCCCCAGAGGGACTCTACACCTTC.

This clone was counted only a few times. The rearrangement links TRBV29-1 to TRBJ1-1; the D is unclear. The CDR3 totals 13 residues. The germline gives CDR1 SQVTM, CDR2 ANQGSEA. V gave up 8 bases and J gave up 1 base, with 14 bases separating them. CDR3 protein: CSYSQRTNTEAFF. The CDR3 bases are TGCAGCTACTCCCAACGGACGAACACTGAAGCTTTCTTT. Full variable domain (outside the CDR3, taken from reference TRBV29-1 and TRBJ1-1): SAVISQKPSRDICQRGTSLTIQCQVDSQVTMMFWYRQQPGQSLTLIATANQGSEATYESGFVIDKFPISRPNLTFSTLTVSNMSPEDSSIYLCSYSQRTNTEAFFGQGTRLTVV.

The chain joins TRBV7-9 to TRBJ1-1; no clear D gene. V was cut by 3 bases and J by 6 bases, with 11 bases left in between. The CDR3 length is 13 residues. Germline assignment: CDR1 SEHNR and CDR2 FQNEAQ (reference sequence). In DNA form, the CDR3 reads TGTGCCAGCAGCTTGGGCCTGATCCCTGAAGCTTTCTTT. Protein: CASSLGLIPEAFF. Filled out from reference TRBV7-9 and TRBJ1-1, the complete variable domain reads DTGVSQNPRHKITKRGQNVTFRCDPISEHNRLYWYRQTLGQGPEFLTYFQNEAQLEKSRLLSDRFSAERPKGSFSTLEIQRTEQGDSAMYLCASSLGLIPEAFFGQGTRLTVV.

The gene calls are TRBV19 and TRBJ2-1; 8 bases map to TRBD2. The J segment lost 8 bases and the V segment lost 5 bases, leaving 17 bases of the junction unmatched. Germline V gene data show CDR1 as LNHDA and CDR2 as SQIVND (reference sequence). This CDR3 has 17 amino acids. CDR3: CASSPGVAGRKFDEQFF. CDR3 sequence (DNA): TGTGCCAGTAGTCCAGGGGTAGCGGGGAGAAAGTTTGATGAGCAGTTCTTC. The full variable domain, with the rest looked up from reference TRBV19 and TRBJ2-1, is DGGITQSPKYLFRKEGQNVTLSCEQNLNHDAMYWYRQDPGQGLRLIYYSQIVNDFQKGDIAEGYSVSREKKESFPLTVTSAQKNPTAFYLCASSPGVAGRKFDEQFFGPGTRLTVL.

Worth noting for this clone: The junction departs from the called germline gene at one end, perhaps through a read error. This chain joins TRBV5-3 and TRBJ2-7, with 7 bases identical to TRBD2. TRBV5-3 is an ORF; its function is uncertain. This CDR3 is 14 amino acids long. CDR3 DNA sequence: TGTGCCAGCAGCTCCAGCGGGACCCTCTACGAGCAGTACTTC. Protein product: CASSSSGTLYEQYF.

V is TRBV6-1 and J is TRBJ2-1; D gene unclear. Trimming took off 8 bases at V and 10 bases at J, with 12 bases between the two ends. The germline CDR1 and CDR2 sequences are MNHNS and SASEGT. This CDR3 region has 11 residues. The CDR3 DNA sequence: TGTGCCAGCTCACAAACACTGGAGCAGTTCTTC. This codes for CASSQTLEQFF.

V usage is TRBV5-1 and J usage is TRBJ2-6; TRBD1 might be the D (5 bases). V lost 4 bases, J lost 0 bases, and 14 bases lay in between. Per the germline V gene, CDR1 is SGHRS and CDR2 is YFSETQ. This CDR3 region has 17 residues. In DNA form, the CDR3 reads TGCGCCAGCAGCCAAACTGACAGTTCCTCTGGGGCCAACGTCCTGACTTTC. It specifies CASSQTDSSSGANVLTF.